This T cell receptor (beta chain) was identified during a study of blood T cell repertoires in COVID-19. Study overall: Researchers got acute and convalescent COVID-19 samples from the United States, Italy and Spain. Sources were T cells, B-cell-depleted T cells, or PBMCs; the material itself was cDNA or gDNA.

The ends lost 3 bases at V and 9 bases at J; junction bases unmatched: 14. The CDR3 is 16 residues long. The V gene's germline CDR1 is MGHDK and CDR2 SYGVNS. In the original analysis: Estimation of nucleated cell counts relied on the amplification of reference gene primers. Profiled with immunoSEQ multiplex PCR; TCRdb holds only in-frame clones, not every one. The D gene and trimming were derived from the DNA, and the V and J assignments and clone size from that table. The sample gives 150,000 to 180,000 clones, approximately 91% of which show up once; more than 2% is in the top ten. The TCR originated in a woman in her 70s with acute or convalescent COVID-19. This chain uses TRBV25-1 with TRBJ1-5; 7 nucleotides align to TRBD1. Sequencing was done on a sample of peripheral blood. DNA of the CDR3: TGTGCCAGCAGTGATCTCAAGACAGGGAGGCGGGTGCCCCAGCATTTT. This codes for CASSDLKTGRRVPQHF.